Listed below are T cell receptor beta chains from one sample, sequenced in a study of cytomegalovirus exposure and HLA in healthy donors. Libraries were prepared by immunoSEQ multiplex PCR; TCRdb keeps only in-frame clonotypes and omits some of them. The sample consists of about 240,000 clones, about 86% of them appearing once. The sample was PBMCs. All receptors come from a young man in good health and CMV-seronegative. Both conserved end residues are part of each CDR3. D genes are given only for firm matches. Some rows mark clone size as missing; the rest say once, few, many or name a class of expanded clone.

j_call | clone_size | v_call | d_call | cdr3_aa | cdr3_nt
TRBJ2-3 | - | TRBV7-2 | - | CASRSPGTTQYF | TGTGCCAGCAGAAGCCCAGGTACGACGCAGTATTTT
TRBJ2-7 | - | TRBV28 | TRBD1 | CASRRGLPSYEQYF | TGTGCCAGCAGGAGGGGGCTCCCCTCCTACGAGCAGTACTTC
TRBJ2-3 | - | TRBV7-8 | - | CASSLGPGYPISTDTQYF | TGTGCCAGCAGCTTAGGACCGGGGTACCCAATATCCACAGATACGCAGTATTTT
TRBJ2-3 | - | TRBV12-5 | - | CASGSGRSDTQYF | TGTGCTAGTGGCTCGGGGAGGTCCGATACGCAGTATTTT
TRBJ2-2 | once | TRBV15 | TRBD2 | CATQPRLVAGRSGELFF | TGTGCCACTCAGCCGCGCCTGGTAGCGGGAAGATCCGGGGAGCTGTTTTTT
TRBJ2-7 | few | TRBV30 | - | CAWSGQDYEQYF | TGTGCCTGGAGTGGCCAGGACTACGAGCAGTACTTC
TRBJ1-4 | - | TRBV5-1 | - | CASSGGETNEKLFF | TGCGCCAGCAGCGGGGGGGAGACTAATGAAAAACTGTTTTTT
TRBJ1-1 | - | TRBV7-2 | - | CASSSTPGQSEAFF | TGTGCCAGCAGCTCAACTCCGGGACAATCGGAAGCTTTCTTT
TRBJ2-7 | - | TRBV4-1 | TRBD2 | CASSQAGEKGLALSYEQYF | TGCGCCAGCAGCCAAGCCGGCGAGAAAGGACTAGCGTTATCCTACGAGCAGTACTTC
TRBJ1-2 | - | TRBV5-1 | TRBD1 | CASSRQGQVDDRGYTF | TGCGCCAGCTCTCGGCAGGGACAGGTCGATGATCGGGGCTACACCTTC